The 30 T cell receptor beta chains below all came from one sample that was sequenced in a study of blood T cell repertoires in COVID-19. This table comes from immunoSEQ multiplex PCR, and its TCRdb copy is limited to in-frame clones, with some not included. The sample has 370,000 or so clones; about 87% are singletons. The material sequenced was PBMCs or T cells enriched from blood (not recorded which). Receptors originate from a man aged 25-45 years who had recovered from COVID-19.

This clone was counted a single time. Here the CDR3 DNA reads TGTGCCAGCAGCGGCTGGACAGGAACCTACGAGCAGTACTTC. Its protein is CASSGWTGTYEQYF. V is TRBV2 and J is TRBJ2-7; 7 nucleotides agree with TRBD1. Germline-derived CDR1 and CDR2 are SNHLY and FYNNEI. V lost 6 bases to trimming and J lost 2 bases; unmatched junction nucleotides: 7. The CDR3 has 14 amino acids.

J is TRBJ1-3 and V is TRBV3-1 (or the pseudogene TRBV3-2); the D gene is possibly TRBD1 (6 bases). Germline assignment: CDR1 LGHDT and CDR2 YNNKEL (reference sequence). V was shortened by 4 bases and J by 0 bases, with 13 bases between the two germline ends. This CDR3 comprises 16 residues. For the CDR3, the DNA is TGTGCCAGCAGCCTCCTGGGGACACGCTCTGGAAACACCATATATTTT. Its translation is CASSLLGTRSGNTIYF.

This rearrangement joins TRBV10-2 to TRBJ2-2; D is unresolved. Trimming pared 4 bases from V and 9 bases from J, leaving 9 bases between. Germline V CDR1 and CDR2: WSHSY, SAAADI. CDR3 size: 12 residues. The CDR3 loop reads CASSAVSRELFF. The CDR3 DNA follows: TGCGCCAGCAGTGCAGTCTCGCGGGAGCTGTTTTTT.

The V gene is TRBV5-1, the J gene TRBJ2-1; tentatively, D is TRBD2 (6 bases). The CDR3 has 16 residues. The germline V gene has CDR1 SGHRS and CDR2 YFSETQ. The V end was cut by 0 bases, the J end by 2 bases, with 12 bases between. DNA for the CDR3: TGCGCCAGCAGCTTGGCCATCGGGGGTACCTACAATGAGCAGTTCTTC. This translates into CASSLAIGGTYNEQFF.

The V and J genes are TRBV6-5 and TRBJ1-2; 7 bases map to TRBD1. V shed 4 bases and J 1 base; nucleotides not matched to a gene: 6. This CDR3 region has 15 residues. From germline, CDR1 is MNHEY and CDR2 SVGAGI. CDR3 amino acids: CASSSATGLNYGYTF. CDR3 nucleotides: TGTGCCAGCAGTTCCGCGACAGGGCTTAACTATGGCTACACCTTC.

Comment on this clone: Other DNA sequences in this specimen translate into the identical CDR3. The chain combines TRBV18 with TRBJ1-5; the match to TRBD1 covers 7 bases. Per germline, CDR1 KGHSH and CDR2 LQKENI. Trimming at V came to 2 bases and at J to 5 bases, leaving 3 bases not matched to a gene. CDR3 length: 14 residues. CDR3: CASSPSGGDQPQHF. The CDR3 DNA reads TGTGCCAGCTCACCATCAGGGGGAGATCAGCCCCAGCATTTT.

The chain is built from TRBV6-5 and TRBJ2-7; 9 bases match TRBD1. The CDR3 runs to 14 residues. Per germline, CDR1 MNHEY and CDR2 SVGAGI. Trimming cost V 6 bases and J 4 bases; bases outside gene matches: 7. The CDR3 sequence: CASRAQGADYEQYF. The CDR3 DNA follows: TGTGCCAGCAGGGCACAGGGGGCGGATTACGAGCAGTACTTC.

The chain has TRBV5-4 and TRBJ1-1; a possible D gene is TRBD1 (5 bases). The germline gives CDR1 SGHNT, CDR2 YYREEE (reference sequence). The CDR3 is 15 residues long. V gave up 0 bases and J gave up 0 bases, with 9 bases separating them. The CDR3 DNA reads TGTGCCAGCAGCTTGGGGGGCTTCATGAACACTGAAGCTTTCTTT. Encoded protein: CASSLGGFMNTEAFF.

Written as DNA, the CDR3 is TGTGCCAGTACACCTCCGGGACAGGAAAAACTGTTTTTT. Protein product: CASTPPGQEKLFF. The V call is TRBV19, the J call TRBJ1-4; 7 bases line up with TRBD1. CDR1 is LNHDA, CDR2 SQIVND, per germline (reference sequence). CDR3 size: 13 residues. J gave up 8 bases and V 7 bases, and 7 bases lay outside the gene matches. The entire variable domain, with the rest obtained from reference TRBV19 and TRBJ1-4, is as follows: DGGITQSPKYLFRKEGQNVTLSCEQNLNHDAMYWYRQDPGQGLRLIYYSQIVNDFQKGDIAEGYSVSREKKESFPLTVTSAQKNPTAFYLCASTPPGQEKLFFGSGTQLSVL.

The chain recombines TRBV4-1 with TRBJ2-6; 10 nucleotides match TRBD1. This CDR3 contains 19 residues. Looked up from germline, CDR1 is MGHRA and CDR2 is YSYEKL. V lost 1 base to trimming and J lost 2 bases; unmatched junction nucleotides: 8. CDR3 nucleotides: TGCGCCAGCAGCCAAGCCGCCGGACAGGGGGTAGCTGGGGCCAACGTCCTGACTTTC. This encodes CASSQAAGQGVAGANVLTF.

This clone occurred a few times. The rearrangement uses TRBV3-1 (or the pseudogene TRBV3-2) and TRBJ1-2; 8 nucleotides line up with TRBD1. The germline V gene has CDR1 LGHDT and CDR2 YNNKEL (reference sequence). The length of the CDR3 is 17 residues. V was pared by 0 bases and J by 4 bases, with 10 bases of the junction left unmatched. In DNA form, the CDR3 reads TGTGCCAGCAGCCAAGAATCCGGCAGGGGGCCGAGCTATGGCTACACCTTC. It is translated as CASSQESGRGPSYGYTF.

Here the CDR3 DNA reads TGTGCCAGCAGCTTGGGCAGAAACTATGGCTACACCTTC. Encoded protein: CASSLGRNYGYTF. V and J are TRBV5-6 and TRBJ1-2; D gene ambiguous. Between the trimmed V and J ends, which lost 0 bases and 2 bases, there was a span of 5 bases. CDR1 and CDR2 (germline): SGHDT, YYEEEE. The CDR3 has 13 residues.

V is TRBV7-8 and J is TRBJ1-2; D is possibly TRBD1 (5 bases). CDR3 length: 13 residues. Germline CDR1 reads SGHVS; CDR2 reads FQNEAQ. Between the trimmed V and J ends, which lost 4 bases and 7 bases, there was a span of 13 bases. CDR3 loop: CASSSLGALGYTF. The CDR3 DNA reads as TGTGCCAGCAGCTCCCTTGGGGCGCTTGGCTACACCTTC.

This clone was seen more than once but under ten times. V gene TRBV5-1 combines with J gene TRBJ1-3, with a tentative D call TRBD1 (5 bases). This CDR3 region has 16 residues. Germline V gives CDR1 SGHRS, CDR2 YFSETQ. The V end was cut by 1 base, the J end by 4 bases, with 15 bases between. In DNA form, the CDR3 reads TGCGCCAGCAGCTTGTCCCAGGGAATGGGCGGAAACACCATATATTTT. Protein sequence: CASSLSQGMGGNTIYF.

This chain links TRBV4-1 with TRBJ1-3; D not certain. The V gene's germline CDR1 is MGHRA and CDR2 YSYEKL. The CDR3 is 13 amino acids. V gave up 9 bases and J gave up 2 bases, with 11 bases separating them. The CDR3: CASRRVAGNTIYF. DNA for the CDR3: TGCGCCAGTCGGAGGGTCGCTGGAAACACCATATATTTT.

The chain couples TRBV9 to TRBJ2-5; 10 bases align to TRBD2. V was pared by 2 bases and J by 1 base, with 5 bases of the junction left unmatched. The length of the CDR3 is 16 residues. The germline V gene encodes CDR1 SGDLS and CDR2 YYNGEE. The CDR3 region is CASSVSSGGFQETQYF. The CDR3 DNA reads TGTGCCAGCAGCGTTTCTAGCGGGGGCTTCCAAGAGACCCAGTACTTC.

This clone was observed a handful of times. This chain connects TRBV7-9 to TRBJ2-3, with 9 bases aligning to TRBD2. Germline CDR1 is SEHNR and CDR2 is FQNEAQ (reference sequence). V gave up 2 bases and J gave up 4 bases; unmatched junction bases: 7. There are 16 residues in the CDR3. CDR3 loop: CASSLRTSDSADTQYF. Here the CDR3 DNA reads TGTGCCAGCAGCTTACGGACTAGCGATTCGGCAGATACGCAGTATTTT.

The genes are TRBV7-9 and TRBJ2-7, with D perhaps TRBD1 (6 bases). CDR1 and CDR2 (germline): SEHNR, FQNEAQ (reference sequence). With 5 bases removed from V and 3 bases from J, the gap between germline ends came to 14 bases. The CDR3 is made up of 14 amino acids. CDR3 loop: CASSPSQGYYEQYF. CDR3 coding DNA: TGTGCCAGCAGCCCTTCTCAGGGGTACTACGAGCAGTACTTC.

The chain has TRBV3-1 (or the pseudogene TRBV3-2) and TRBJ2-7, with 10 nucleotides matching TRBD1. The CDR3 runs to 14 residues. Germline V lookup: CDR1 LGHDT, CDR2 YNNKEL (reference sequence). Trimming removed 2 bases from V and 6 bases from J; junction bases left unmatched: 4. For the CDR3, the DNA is TGTGCCAGCAGCCAACCGGGACAGGGGCGCGAGCAGTACTTC. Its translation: CASSQPGQGREQYF.

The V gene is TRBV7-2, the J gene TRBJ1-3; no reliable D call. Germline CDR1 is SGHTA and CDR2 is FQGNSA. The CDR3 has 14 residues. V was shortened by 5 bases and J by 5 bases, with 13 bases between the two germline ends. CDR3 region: CASSPEAGRNTIYF. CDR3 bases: TGTGCCAGCAGCCCGGAGGCAGGTCGAAACACCATATATTTT.

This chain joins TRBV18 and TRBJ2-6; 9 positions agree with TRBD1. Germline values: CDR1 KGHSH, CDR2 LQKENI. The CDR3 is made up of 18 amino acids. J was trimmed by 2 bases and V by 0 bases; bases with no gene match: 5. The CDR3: CASSPPGQGTPGANVLTF. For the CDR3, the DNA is TGTGCCAGCTCACCACCCGGACAGGGGACCCCTGGGGCCAACGTCCTGACTTTC.

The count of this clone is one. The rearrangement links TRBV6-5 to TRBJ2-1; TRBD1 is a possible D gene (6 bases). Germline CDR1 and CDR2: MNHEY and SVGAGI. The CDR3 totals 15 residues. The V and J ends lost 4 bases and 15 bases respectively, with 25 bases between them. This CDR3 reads CASSSAGGQTFRWFF. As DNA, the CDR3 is TGTGCCAGCAGTTCCGCTGGAGGACAGACTTTTCGCTGGTTCTTC.

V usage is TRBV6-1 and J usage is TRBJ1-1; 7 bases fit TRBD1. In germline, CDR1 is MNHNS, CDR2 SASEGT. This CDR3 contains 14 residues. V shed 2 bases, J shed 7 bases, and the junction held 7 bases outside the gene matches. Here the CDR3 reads CASSEQTGHREAFF. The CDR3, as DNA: TGTGCCAGCAGTGAACAGACAGGGCATCGTGAAGCTTTCTTT.

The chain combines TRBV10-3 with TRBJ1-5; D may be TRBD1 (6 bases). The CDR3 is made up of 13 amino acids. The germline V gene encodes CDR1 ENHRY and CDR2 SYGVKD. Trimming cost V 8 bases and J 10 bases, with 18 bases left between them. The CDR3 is CAISGHQGDPQHF. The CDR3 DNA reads TGTGCCATCTCGGGACACCAAGGTGATCCCCAGCATTTT.

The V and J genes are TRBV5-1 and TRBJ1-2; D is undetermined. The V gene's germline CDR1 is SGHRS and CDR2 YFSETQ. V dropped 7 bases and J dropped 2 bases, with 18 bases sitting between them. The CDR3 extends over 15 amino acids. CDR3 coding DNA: TGCGCCAGCGCTAAGGCCATAGACGGGAACTATGGCTACACCTTC. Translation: CASAKAIDGNYGYTF.

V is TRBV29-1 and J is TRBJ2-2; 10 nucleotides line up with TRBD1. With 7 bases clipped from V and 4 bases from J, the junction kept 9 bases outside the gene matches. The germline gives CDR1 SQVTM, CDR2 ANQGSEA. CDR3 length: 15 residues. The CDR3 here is CSARQGAQITGELFF. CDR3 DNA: TGCAGCGCTAGACAGGGGGCACAAATCACCGGGGAGCTGTTTTTT.

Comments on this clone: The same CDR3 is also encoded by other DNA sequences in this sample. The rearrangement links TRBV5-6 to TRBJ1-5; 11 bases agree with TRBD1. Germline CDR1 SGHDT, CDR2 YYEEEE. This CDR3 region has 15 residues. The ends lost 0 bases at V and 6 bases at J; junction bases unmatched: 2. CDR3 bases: TGTGCCAGCAGCTTGGGGACAGGGGGCTTTCAGCCCCAGCATTTT. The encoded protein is CASSLGTGGFQPQHF.

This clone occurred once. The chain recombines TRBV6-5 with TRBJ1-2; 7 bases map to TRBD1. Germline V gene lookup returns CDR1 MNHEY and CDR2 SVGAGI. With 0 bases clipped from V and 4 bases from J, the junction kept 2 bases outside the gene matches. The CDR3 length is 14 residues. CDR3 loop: CASSYSGDSYGYTF. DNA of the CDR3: TGTGCCAGCAGTTACTCAGGGGACAGCTATGGCTACACCTTC.

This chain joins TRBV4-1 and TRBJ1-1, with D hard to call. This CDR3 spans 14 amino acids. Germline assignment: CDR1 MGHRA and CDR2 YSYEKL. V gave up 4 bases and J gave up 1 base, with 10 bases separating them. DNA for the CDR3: TGCGCCAGCAGCCCATGGCCACCGAACACTGAAGCTTTCTTT. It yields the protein CASSPWPPNTEAFF.

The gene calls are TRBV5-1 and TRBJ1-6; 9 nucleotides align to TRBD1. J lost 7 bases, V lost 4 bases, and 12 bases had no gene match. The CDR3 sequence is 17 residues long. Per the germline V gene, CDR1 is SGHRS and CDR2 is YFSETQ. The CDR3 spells CASSAEQGAVWNSPLHF. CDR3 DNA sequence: TGCGCCAGCAGCGCCGAACAGGGGGCGGTCTGGAATTCACCCCTCCACTTT.